The 9 T cell receptor beta chains given below trace back to one sample, sequenced in a study of T cell changes during pregnancy in multiple sclerosis. The protocol was immunoSEQ multiplex PCR, while the TCRdb copy is restricted to in-frame clones and leaves out a portion. The table shows 40,000 or so clones, with approximately 92% occurring only once. Sample: CD8+ T cells from peripheral blood mononuclear cells, taken in the first trimester of pregnancy. All receptors come from a female donor with multiple sclerosis, enrolled in a pregnancy study.

The CDR3 sequence: CASSLGGSGGKNIQYF. CDR3 coding DNA: TGCGCCAGCAGCTTGGGTGGTAGCGGGGGCAAAAACATTCAGTACTTC. This chain uses TRBV5-1 with TRBJ2-4, with TRBD2 matching over 9 bases. Trimming at V came to 0 bases and at J to 3 bases, leaving 4 bases not matched to a gene. The CDR3 has 16 amino acids. Germline CDR1 SGHRS, CDR2 YFSETQ.

This rearrangement joins TRBV5-1 to TRBJ2-7, with 8 nucleotides matching TRBD2. The CDR3 runs to 12 residues. V lost 4 bases and J lost 9; bases outside the gene matches: 6. The V gene's germline CDR1 is SGHRS and CDR2 YFSETQ. This chain's CDR3 is CASSAGGGGQYF. The CDR3 DNA reads TGCGCCAGCAGCGCGGGAGGAGGTGGGCAGTACTTC.

The chain combines TRBV6-5 with TRBJ2-1; 8 bases are shared with TRBD2. V dropped 7 bases and J dropped 8; count of bases not matched to a gene: 4. The CDR3 extends over 12 amino acids. The germline V gene has CDR1 MNHEY and CDR2 SVGAGI. The DNA for the CDR3 is TGTGCCAGCACCTCGGGAGGGGATGAGCAGTTCTTC. This sequence encodes CASTSGGDEQFF.

The genes are TRBV6-4 and TRBJ1-2; tentatively, D is TRBD1 (6 bases). With 3 bases removed from V and 7 bases from J, the gap between germline ends came to 18 bases. Germline V gene sequence: CDR1 MRHNA, CDR2 SNTAGT. The CDR3 runs to 15 residues. The CDR3 sequence is CASSEDETGFSGYTF. In DNA form, the CDR3 reads TGTGCCAGCAGTGAAGATGAGACAGGATTCAGTGGCTACACCTTC.

This chain uses TRBV28 with TRBJ2-2; D remains unclear. With 2 bases removed from V and 5 bases from J, the gap between germline ends came to 6 bases. Germline V gives CDR1 MDHEN, CDR2 SYDVKM. The CDR3 covers 13 residues. The CDR3 is CASSLPVTGELFF. The CDR3 DNA sequence: TGTGCCAGCAGTTTACCCGTTACCGGGGAGCTGTTTTTT.

V is TRBV2 and J is TRBJ2-7, with 10 nucleotides matching TRBD1. Germline assignment: CDR1 SNHLY and CDR2 FYNNEI. CDR3 length: 13 amino acids. J was trimmed by 5 bases and V by 7 bases; bases with no gene match: 5. The CDR3: CASKGTGANEQYF. The CDR3 coding sequence is TGTGCCAGCAAAGGGACAGGGGCCAACGAGCAGTACTTC.

This chain uses TRBV29-1 with TRBJ2-3, with 10 bases identical to TRBD1. The CDR3 extends over 13 amino acids. V trimming: 4 bases; J trimming: 3 bases; junction bases outside the gene matches: 1. Germline CDR1 reads SQVTM; CDR2 reads ANQGSEA. The CDR3 spells CSVVDRGTDTQYF. The CDR3 DNA follows: TGCAGCGTTGTGGACAGGGGGACAGATACGCAGTATTTT.

This sequence joins TRBV9 and TRBJ1-1; 8 positions match TRBD1. The V gene end was trimmed by 4 bases and the J gene end by 5 bases; junction bases not matched to a gene: 7. Germline-derived CDR1 and CDR2 are SGDLS and YYNGEE. This CDR3 is 14 amino acids long. This CDR3 is CASSTPGGATEAFF. For the CDR3, the DNA is TGTGCCAGCAGCACACCAGGGGGCGCGACTGAAGCTTTCTTT.

The CDR3 nucleotides read TGTGCCAGCAGTGGGACAGGGAGTGGCTACACCTTC. Its protein product is CASSGTGSGYTF. This rearrangement joins TRBV25-1 to TRBJ1-2; the match to TRBD1 covers 8 bases. The CDR3 spans 12 residues. V shed 4 bases and J 7 bases; nucleotides not matched to a gene: 2. Germline V lookup: CDR1 MGHDK, CDR2 SYGVNS.